This T cell receptor (beta chain) was observed in a study of regulatory T cells in long-lasting Graves disease. This clonotype was observed many times. This CDR3 contains 16 residues. The germline V gene encodes CDR1 SGHDT and CDR2 YYEEEE. Trimming removed 4 bases from V and 5 bases from J; junction bases left unmatched: 8. Building of the TCR beta libraries involved iRepertoire HTBI primers and Arm-PCR of CDR3 regions. TCRdb ran MiXCR on the multiplex PCR reads and lists one entry per CDR3 protein. In the table there are about 210,000 distinct CDR3 sequences, 15% to 20% of which are singletons. Time point given: newly diagnosed GD, antithyroid drugs for less than 3 months. RNA extracted from PBMCs served as the sequencing template. These sequences were also reported in another study, on T cells in Graves' hyperthyroidism and ophthalmopathy. That study reports: No progression to ophthalmopathy during 18 months of follow-up defined stable disease.

The chain uses TRBV5-6 and TRBJ2-2, with TRBD1 identical over 10 bases. The receptor comes from a woman aged 30 to 39 with Graves disease. This material consisted of peripheral blood mononuclear cells (PBMCs), taken at new diagnosis, from a patient treated with antithyroid drugs. The CDR3, as DNA: TGTGCCAGCAGCAAGCCGGGACAGGGGTATACCGGGGAGCTGTTTTTT. The encoded protein is CASSKPGQGYTGELFF. Using reference TRBV5-6 and TRBJ2-2 for the parts outside the CDR3, the full variable domain is DAGVTQSPTHLIKTRGQQVTLRCSPKSGHDTVSWYQQALGQGPQFIFQYYEEEERQRGNFPDRFSGHQFPNYSSELNVNALLLGDSALYLCASSKPGQGYTGELFFGEGSRLTVL.